This entry features one T cell receptor (beta chain) sequence. The table came from immunoSEQ multiplex PCR; TCRdb's copy has only in-frame clones and leaves some out. The repertoire has roughly 40,000 clones, more than 65% of them found once; the top ten carry around an eighth. This specimen comes from a study of blood T cell repertoires in COVID-19. Overall study context: T cells, B-cell-depleted T cells, or PBMCs supplied cDNA or gDNA.

The CDR3 length is 14 residues. Trimming cost V 7 bases and J 4 bases; bases outside gene matches: 7. Germline CDR1 MNHEY, CDR2 SVGAGI. The sample taken for sequencing was peripheral blood. The sequence was obtained from a human donor in a cohort sampled during active COVID-19. The rearrangement joins TRBV6-5 to TRBJ1-5; 7 nucleotides agree with TRBD1. This chain's CDR3 is CASTAAGGNQPQHF. The CDR3 bases are TGTGCCAGCACCGCGGCAGGGGGGAATCAGCCCCAGCATTTT.